This TCR beta chain was found in a study of radiotherapy plus CTLA-4 blockade in lung cancer. Study as a whole: With less than 40% of patients having disease control, objective responses were seen in about 19%. Findings and caveats of the study: Tumor-origin TCR clones grew in blood after radiotherapy plus ipilimumab.

CDR3 length: 13 amino acids. CDR1 and CDR2 from the germline V gene are SGHNT and YYREEE (reference sequence). Trimming pared 4 bases from V and 0 bases from J, leaving 4 bases between. This clone has just one count. Its matching antigen is unknown. Method: immunoSEQ multiplex PCR; TCRdb's copy keeps in-frame clones and lacks some. The profile shows tens of thousands of clones, 70% of them singletons. The TCR sequence derives from a human donor with non-small cell lung cancer who had stable disease on radiotherapy plus ipilimumab. V usage is TRBV5-4 and J usage is TRBJ2-2; no definite D call. Sequencing was performed on peripheral blood, taken from a patient treated with radiotherapy plus ipilimumab. In DNA form, the CDR3 reads TGTGCCAGCAGCAACGCGAACACCGGGGAGCTGTTTTTT. Residues: CASSNANTGELFF.